This T cell receptor (beta chain) was sequenced in a study of human T cells and chemical hapten exposure. General study results and limits: Healthy people's immune response may differ from that of the donors, who had alopecia. High-frequency TCRs, those above 1 in 1000, stayed the same after DPC sensitization.

On this clonotype: Its antigen is not identified. The junction differs from germline at one of its ends, possibly a read error.

TCRdb re-called the RACE reads through MiXCR, storing one row per CDR3 protein. The sample has approximately 260,000 distinct CDR3 sequences; 8.6% are singletons. CDR1 LGHDT and CDR2 YNNKEL come from the germline V gene (reference sequence). The CDR3 contains 15 residues. Documented time point: pre-sensitization, week 0. Treatment defined: therapeutic diphenylcyclopropenone sensitization with weekly scalp DPC. This TCR was recovered from a woman in her 40s with alopecia areata. Some clones in this sample may be carry-over from other donors' samples. This sequence joins TRBV3-1 and TRBJ2-7, with 7 bases that match TRBD2. Source: whole blood, taken in connection with sensitization to the hapten diphenylcyclopropenone (DPC). The CDR3 DNA is TGTGCCAGCAGCCTATCAGCGGGATTCCGGTACGTGCAGTACTTC. It encodes CASSLSAGFRYVQYF.